The entry that follows covers one T cell receptor (beta chain) sequence. The antigen is unknown. This CDR3 is built from 14 residues. After removal of 4 bases from V and 7 bases from J, the junction contained 8 bases not matched to a gene. Germline loops: CDR1 SGDLS, CDR2 YYNGEE. Data came from immunoSEQ multiplex PCR; TCRdb stores just in-frame clones and leaves some out. Of some 30,000 clones listed, around four fifths are singletons. The sample comes from a study of somatic mutations in cytotoxic T cells in rheumatoid arthritis. About the research overall: An approximately 27 ml EDTA sample of patient blood was drawn right after diagnosis, before any treatment. Among the T-cell populations stained with V beta antibodies, some were separated by flow sorting at nearly 100% purity, including V beta1+ cells whose TCRB was sequenced.

Study-wide points: Antigens recognized by the expanded CD8+ clones were unknown.

The sequenced material came from CD8+ T cells sorted from blood. V gene TRBV9 combines with J gene TRBJ2-7; TRBD2 agrees at 10 bases. This TCR came from an adult with rheumatoid arthritis. The CDR3, as DNA: TGTGCCAGCAGCCCAGGACTAGCGGCCCCAGAGCAGTACTTC. Its translation: CASSPGLAAPEQYF.